Listed here are 25 T cell receptor beta chains from one sample, sequenced in a study of radiation and T cells in renal cell carcinoma. Noted time point: blood 4 weeks post-SBRT, at nephrectomy. Sample treatment: 15 Gy SBRT to primary tumor, nephrectomy 4 weeks later. Using immunoSEQ multiplex PCR, the repertoire was profiled, and TCRdb retains in-frame clones only, with some absent. The table shows approximately 85,000 clones, with about 89% occurring only once. This specimen was blood, taken from a patient whose treatment included radiotherapy and nephrectomy. These TCRs come from a woman in her 70s with renal cell carcinoma.

This clone was observed a few times. The J gene is TRBJ1-2, the V gene TRBV14; TRBD1 matches at 8 bases. Looked up from germline, CDR1 is SGHDN and CDR2 is FVKESK. The V and J ends lost 1 base and 8 bases, in that order; junction bases with no gene match: 6. There are 14 residues in the CDR3. For the CDR3, the DNA is TGTGCCAGCAGCCAAGGACAGGGGCTGTGGGGCTACACCTTC. This gives the protein CASSQGQGLWGYTF.

This sequence joins TRBV19 and TRBJ1-5; D is perhaps TRBD1 (5 bases). Germline V gene sequence: CDR1 LNHDA, CDR2 SQIVND (reference sequence). The CDR3 extends over 13 amino acids. V was pared by 1 base and J by 15 bases, with 16 bases between. CDR3 DNA: TGTGCCAGTAGTATAGGGGTTCGGGGGGTAGGGCATTTT. Translation gives CASSIGVRGVGHF. The full variable domain, its missing parts supplied by reference TRBV19 and TRBJ1-5, is DGGITQSPKYLFRKEGQNVTLSCEQNLNHDAMYWYRQDPGQGLRLIYYSQIVNDFQKGDIAEGYSVSREKKESFPLTVTSAQKNPTAFYLCASSIGVRGVGHFGDGTRLSIL.

The genes are TRBV7-2 and TRBJ2-3; D might be TRBD1 (5 bases). The germline CDR1 and CDR2 sequences are SGHTA and FQGNSA. The CDR3 has 14 residues. CDR3 in amino acids: CATRQPSSTDTQYF. The CDR3 DNA follows: TGTGCTACAAGACAGCCCTCTAGCACAGATACGCAGTATTTT.

V and J are TRBV19 and TRBJ1-2, with TRBD1 matching over 7 bases. V lost 4 bases, J lost 6 bases, and 8 bases stayed unmatched. The CDR3 covers 14 residues. Per germline, CDR1 LNHDA and CDR2 SQIVND (reference sequence). CDR3 protein: CASSKTGMMDGYTF. The DNA of the CDR3 is TGTGCCAGTAGTAAGACAGGGATGATGGATGGCTACACCTTC.

The genes are TRBV5-1 and TRBJ1-1; 8 bases map to TRBD1. Germline CDR1 reads SGHRS; CDR2 reads YFSETQ. After removal of 1 base from V and 4 bases from J, the junction contained 12 bases not matched to a gene. The CDR3 covers 17 residues. DNA for the CDR3: TGCGCCAGCAGCTTGTCAGGGGGCAGTACCGCTCCCACTGAAGCTTTCTTT. This translates into CASSLSGGSTAPTEAFF.

The gene calls are TRBV7-8 and TRBJ2-5, with a possible D match to TRBD2 (6 bases). This CDR3 contains 16 residues. Deletions cut 4 bases from V and 3 bases from J, with 18 bases between. Germline CDR1 and CDR2: SGHVS and FQNEAQ. The CDR3 loop reads CASSYPLGEVEETQYF. In DNA, the CDR3 is TGTGCCAGCAGCTACCCGTTGGGGGAGGTGGAAGAGACCCAGTACTTC.

The chain has TRBV5-4 and TRBJ1-1; tentative D call: TRBD1 (6 bases). This CDR3 region has 16 residues. CDR1 and CDR2 from the germline V gene are SGHNT and YYREEE (reference sequence). Trimming stripped 4 bases from V and 4 bases from J, with 20 bases between. CDR3: CASSPPLGRGGTEAFF. The CDR3 DNA follows: TGTGCCAGCAGCCCCCCTCTGGGTAGGGGGGGCACTGAAGCTTTCTTT.

The CDR3, as DNA: TGTGCCAGCAGTGAAGGGGCTTCTGGCTACACCTTC. This sequence encodes CASSEGASGYTF. The chain joins TRBV6-1 to TRBJ1-2; D not resolved. The V end lost 1 base, the J end lost 7 bases, and 7 bases lay between the germline ends. Germline V CDR1 and CDR2: MNHNS, SASEGT. CDR3 length: 12 residues.

The chain employs TRBV7-3 and TRBJ2-5, with 8 bases matching TRBD2. The CDR3 has 14 amino acids. The V gene's germline CDR1 is SGHTA and CDR2 FQGTGA. With V trimmed by 4 bases and J by 4 bases, 5 bases remained unmatched. The CDR3 bases are TGTGCCAGCAGCTGGGGACTAGTTGGAGAGACCCAGTACTTC. Protein: CASSWGLVGETQYF. Full variable domain (outside the CDR3, taken from reference TRBV7-3 and TRBJ2-5): GAGVSQTPSNKVTEKGKYVELRCDPISGHTALYWYRQSLGQGPEFLIYFQGTGAADDSGLPNDRFFAVRPEGSVSTLKIQRTERGDSAVYLCASSWGLVGETQYFGPGTRLLVL.

This clone was seen once. V and J are TRBV11-2 and TRBJ1-2, with D hard to call. CDR3 length equals 16 residues. Germline CDR1 SGHAT, CDR2 FQNNGV. Trimming cost V 1 base and J 8 bases, with 20 bases left between them. The CDR3 DNA sequence: TGTGCCAGCAGCTTAGGGTCCTCGGGAGGATATGGCGGCTACACCTTC. It yields the protein CASSLGSSGGYGGYTF.

The chain joins TRBV19 to TRBJ1-5; the D is unclear. The length of the CDR3 is 12 residues. The V gene's germline CDR1 is LNHDA and CDR2 SQIVND (reference sequence). V lost 5 bases and J 5 bases, leaving 7 bases between the germline ends. The DNA of the CDR3 is TGTGCCAGTAGTTGGTTTGATCAGCCCCAGCATTTT. Amino acids: CASSWFDQPQHF.

This chain joins TRBV27 and TRBJ2-2; no firm D call. Looked up from germline, CDR1 is MNHEY and CDR2 is SMNVEV (reference sequence). The CDR3 totals 12 residues. The ends were cut back, 3 bases at V and 6 bases at J, with 5 bases in the middle. CDR3 DNA sequence: TGTGCCAGCAGTTTCCGGGCCGGGGAGCTGTTTTTT. It specifies CASSFRAGELFF.

V and J are TRBV19 and TRBJ1-5; TRBD1 matches 10 bases. The CDR3 loop spans 16 amino acids. Germline lookup yields CDR1 LNHDA and CDR2 SQIVND (reference sequence). The trim removed 4 bases at V and 1 base at J, leaving 4 bases unmatched. The CDR3 bases are TGTGCCAGTAGTACGCGGGACAGGGGAAGCAATCAGCCCCAGCATTTT. This codes for CASSTRDRGSNQPQHF.

The genes are TRBV9 and TRBJ2-1, with D perhaps being TRBD1 or TRBD2 (5 bases each). V was shortened by 3 bases and J by 10 bases, with 20 bases between the two germline ends. Looked up from germline, CDR1 is SGDLS and CDR2 is YYNGEE. CDR3 length: 15 residues. CDR3 in DNA: TGTGCCAGCAGCGGTGACCGGGACGCCTACGGGGAGCAGTTCTTC. Amino acid sequence: CASSGDRDAYGEQFF.

The rearrangement joins TRBV19 to TRBJ1-3, with 8 bases that match TRBD1. The V and J ends lost 5 bases and 5 bases, in that order; junction bases with no gene match: 8. The CDR3 contains 15 residues. The germline gives CDR1 LNHDA, CDR2 SQIVND (reference sequence). Here the CDR3 DNA reads TGTGCCAGTAGTGACAGGGGAGCTCTAAGAAACACCATATATTTT. Translation: CASSDRGALRNTIYF.

CDR3 bases: TGTGCCAGCAGTTCTTGGCCCCGGGGGAAGAACTATGGCTACACCTTC. It translates to CASSSWPRGKNYGYTF. The V call is TRBV7-3, the J call TRBJ1-2; tentative D call: TRBD1 (5 bases). The germline gives CDR1 SGHTA, CDR2 FQGTGA. The CDR3 is 16 amino acids. V lost 6 bases to trimming and J lost 2 bases, with 19 bases between them. The full variable domain, rest sourced from reference TRBV7-3 and TRBJ1-2, is GAGVSQTPSNKVTEKGKYVELRCDPISGHTALYWYRQSLGQGPEFLIYFQGTGAADDSGLPNDRFFAVRPEGSVSTLKIQRTERGDSAVYLCASSSWPRGKNYGYTFGSGTRLTVV.

The table lists this clone with a few counts. This chain uses TRBV2 with TRBJ1-6, with a weak D call TRBD1 (5 bases). The CDR3 extends over 14 amino acids. The V gene's germline CDR1 is SNHLY and CDR2 FYNNEI. Trimming left V 6 bases short and J 4 bases short, with 10 bases between. The CDR3 sequence: CASRMGDYNSPLHF. CDR3 DNA sequence: TGTGCCAGCAGAATGGGGGATTATAATTCACCCCTCCACTTT.

The CDR3 reads CASSYGGSNSPLHF. The CDR3 DNA follows: TGTGCCAGCAGTTACGGGGGCAGTAATTCACCCCTCCACTTT. The chain recombines TRBV6-5 with TRBJ1-6, with D possibly TRBD1 on 6 matching bases. Between the trimmed V and J ends, which lost 2 bases and 6 bases, there was a span of 8 bases. The CDR3 totals 14 residues. The germline V gene encodes CDR1 MNHEY and CDR2 SVGAGI.

The chain couples TRBV27 to TRBJ1-3; TRBD1 aligns across 8 bases. The CDR3 extends over 15 amino acids. Germline CDR1 MNHEY, CDR2 SMNVEV (reference sequence). V lost 4 bases to trimming and J lost 4 bases; unmatched junction nucleotides: 6. Written as DNA, the CDR3 is TGTGCCAGCAGTTCAACAGGGGGTTCCGGAAACACCATATATTTT. Its translation is CASSSTGGSGNTIYF.

The rearrangement joins TRBV30 to TRBJ1-4, with 9 positions matching TRBD1. The CDR3 totals 19 residues. V trimming: 0 bases; J trimming: 0 bases; junction bases outside the gene matches: 11. Germline V gene data show CDR1 as GTSNPN and CDR2 as SVGIG (reference sequence). CDR3: CAWSVPPGQGKATNEKLFF. The CDR3 coding sequence is TGTGCCTGGAGTGTACCCCCCGGACAGGGGAAGGCAACTAATGAAAAACTGTTTTTT. The whole variable domain, filled in from reference TRBV30 and TRBJ1-4, reads SQTIHQWPATLVQPVGSPLSLECTVEGTSNPNLYWYRQAAGRGLQLLFYSVGIGQISSEVPQNLSASRPQDRQFILSSKKLLLSDSGFYLCAWSVPPGQGKATNEKLFFGSGTQLSVL.

This clone occurred once. The V gene is TRBV7-2, the J gene TRBJ2-1, with 11 bases identical to TRBD1. The V gene's germline CDR1 is SGHTA and CDR2 FQGNSA. The CDR3 spans 15 residues. V lost 4 bases, J lost 2 bases, and 1 base stayed unmatched. The CDR3 sequence: CASSSDRGPYNEQFF. The CDR3 DNA reads as TGTGCCAGCAGCTCGGACAGGGGGCCCTACAATGAGCAGTTCTTC. Filled out from reference TRBV7-2 and TRBJ2-1, the complete variable domain reads GAGVSQSPSNKVTEKGKDVELRCDPISGHTALYWYRQSLGQGLEFLIYFQGNSAPDKSGLPSDRFSAERTGGSVSTLTIQRTQQEDSAVYLCASSSDRGPYNEQFFGPGTRLTVL.

V gene TRBV7-2 combines with J gene TRBJ1-5, with D perhaps TRBD1 (5 bases). The V gene lost 2 bases and the J gene lost 6 bases, with 17 bases spanning the gap. CDR1 is SGHTA and CDR2 is FQGNSA in the germline V gene. The CDR3 runs to 16 residues. DNA of the CDR3: TGTGCCAGCAGCTTACTCGGGACTCCCGGGGGTCAGCCCCAGCATTTT. This sequence encodes CASSLLGTPGGQPQHF.

This rearrangement joins TRBV7-2 to TRBJ2-6; 7 nucleotides align to TRBD1. The germline V gene encodes CDR1 SGHTA and CDR2 FQGNSA. The CDR3 extends over 17 amino acids. With V trimmed by 4 bases and J by 0 bases, 6 bases remained unmatched. As DNA, the CDR3 is TGTGCCAGCAGCTCTGGGACAGCCCTCTCTGGGGCCAACGTCCTGACTTTC. Translated, it gives CASSSGTALSGANVLTF.

This clone is a singleton in its sample. The genes are TRBV6-5 and TRBJ1-6; 7 nucleotides match TRBD1. Germline assignment: CDR1 MNHEY and CDR2 SVGAGI. V dropped 4 bases and J dropped 7; count of bases not matched to a gene: 7. The CDR3 runs to 15 residues. The CDR3 DNA is TGTGCCAGCAGTTTCGGGGGACAGTGGAATTCACCCCTCCACTTT. This encodes CASSFGGQWNSPLHF.

CDR3 sequence: CASRPGLAGVNEQFF. CDR3 nucleotide sequence: TGTGCCAGCAGGCCTGGACTAGCGGGGGTAAATGAGCAGTTCTTC. The J gene is TRBJ2-1, the V gene TRBV6-6; 13 bases line up with TRBD2. The CDR3 has 15 amino acids. Losses at the gene ends were 6 bases for V and 7 bases for J; bases not matched to a gene: 6. CDR1 and CDR2 (germline): MNHNY, SVGAGI (reference sequence).